Below, one T cell receptor (beta chain) is given with its context. This receptor's antigen is unknown. Base qualities are missing; no much larger clone stands one base away. The immunoSEQ kit was used, according to the manufacturer's recommendations, to generate TCR beta libraries from genomic DNA. Library preparation used a first multiplex PCR with proprietary primers, then a second PCR adding unique barcodes, with bead cleanups after each round. Each sample batch included a kit-provided positive control reaction and a negative control reaction. The final libraries were assessed on an Agilent 4200 TapeStation D1000 ScreenTape, pooled by volume, and quantified by qPCR. Sequencing was performed on an Illumina NextSeq500 with a MidOutput 150-cycle cartridge, and 156 Read1 and 15 Index1 cycles were run with kit custom primers. The pooled library was loaded at 0.75 to 1 pM, and about 20% PhiX control was spiked in. The authors' pipeline ran thus. Vendor-processed data were analyzed in R, and a clonotype was defined as all T cells sharing the same CDR3 nucleotide sequence. For clone abundance analyses, frequencies were normalized to the 10,000 most abundant clones in each sample. Before analysis, public T cell clones were removed, and these numbered fewer than six per sample on average. Tumor-enriched and baseline blood-enriched clonotypes were defined by at least a 32-fold difference in abundance between compartments. A beta-binomial differential abundance model was used to identify clonotypes that expanded or contracted between blood time points. Tumor-blood repertoire similarity was measured with the Baroni-Urbani and Buser coefficient, and group comparisons used two-tailed Wilcoxon tests in R. Drawn from immuneACCESS, this table holds only the in-frame rearrangements with V and J called that TCRdb kept. Clones are partly lost; checked studies trace under half to an unresolved V gene and leave the rest unexplained. Clonal size and the V and J genes are those of that table, whereas D and trimming came from the DNA. For this sample the table gives 120,000 to 150,000 clones, of which less than 85% were detected only once. The biggest ten clones account for under 30% of the sample.

This sample is part of a study of radiation and T cells in renal cell carcinoma (dated by TCRdb to between 2020 and 2021). Notes on the research overall: The samples were obtained from a clinical trial, where primary renal cell carcinomas were treated with 15 Gy stereotactic body radiation therapy and then removed by nephrectomy 4 weeks afterward. In total, about 50 samples, comprising around 26 tumors and roughly 27 peripheral blood samples, were subjected to TCR beta sequencing. Across all 53 samples, several million unique CDR3 nucleotide sequences encoding 2,658,974 unique CDR3 amino acid sequences were identified. Beyond this particular receptor, the publication reports: In blood, the top tumor clonotypes increased between baseline and 2 weeks post-radiation and then shrank by 4 weeks, which suggests that tumor-resident clones expanded only transiently. With a single-armed trial design, the study had no way to address how radiation dose or scheduling affects the TCR repertoire. Dynamics of the blood repertoire were not tracked past 4 weeks after treatment. No pretreatment tumor biopsies were available, so the baseline intratumoral presence of clonotypes could not be determined.

The CDR3 measures 11 amino acids from cysteine to phenylalanine. Just the 33-base CDR3 DNA is kept, in frame starting at base 1. The germline V gene gives CDR1 as MGHDK and CDR2 as SYGVNS. V is pared back by 4 bases and J by 7 bases, with 7 bases lying between the germline termini. The meaning of the sample's time point label: baseline pretreatment blood. The treatment or condition label of this sample denotes: 15 Gy SBRT to primary tumor, nephrectomy 4 weeks later. To follow tumor-enriched clonotypes, peripheral blood was collected serially from radiation-treated patients at baseline and again at 2 weeks and 4 weeks after SBRT. Every patient's renal cell carcinoma showed clear cell pathology. Genomic DNA for TCR sequencing was prepared using the QIAamp DNA Blood Mini Kit (Qiagen). The analyses included just those samples that passed every quality control check.

This sequence uses TRBV25-1 and TRBJ2-5, with the D gene not confidently named. The sequence came from a woman between 50 and 59 years old with renal cell carcinoma. The sample here was blood, taken from a patient whose treatment included radiotherapy and nephrectomy. The sequence in DNA is TGTGCCAGCAGTGTAATGGGGACCCAGTACTTC. Its protein is CASSVMGTQYF.